The next 27 T cell receptor beta chains were all read from a single sample in a study of PD-1 blockade in classical Hodgkin lymphoma. Sequencing was performed with immunoSEQ multiplex PCR; in TCRdb, only in-frame clones are kept and a portion is missing. This table holds roughly 150,000 clones, under 85% found once. All patients relapsed after autologous stem cell transplantation, and brentuximab vedotin exposure varied. Sequencing used peripheral blood mononuclear cells (PBMCs), obtained before the second cycle of nivolumab. All receptors derive from a human donor with classical Hodgkin lymphoma.

This clone occurred a few times. V is TRBV25-1 and J is TRBJ1-1; the D is unclear. Trimming left V 3 bases short and J 1 base short, with 9 bases between. The germline V gene encodes CDR1 MGHDK and CDR2 SYGVNS. The CDR3 totals 14 residues. Here the CDR3 reads CASSDMGANTEAFF. CDR3 sequence (DNA): TGTGCCAGCAGTGATATGGGAGCGAACACTGAAGCTTTCTTT.

The rearrangement links TRBV5-1 to TRBJ1-4; 7 nucleotides agree with TRBD1. CDR1 and CDR2 (germline): SGHRS, YFSETQ. CDR3 length: 15 residues. The trim removed 4 bases at V and 6 bases at J, leaving 9 bases unmatched. The DNA for the CDR3 is TGCGCCAGCAGCCGAACTACAGGGGTGTATGAAAAACTGTTTTTT. Residues: CASSRTTGVYEKLFF.

The chain links TRBV5-4 to TRBJ2-5; D not resolved. CDR1 and CDR2 from the germline V gene are SGHNT and YYREEE (reference sequence). V lost 5 bases and J 4 bases, leaving 21 bases between the germline ends. The CDR3 totals 16 residues. CDR3 nucleotides: TGTGCCAGCAGTTCAATGACGTGGGTGCGAGGAGAGACCCAGTACTTC. Translation gives CASSSMTWVRGETQYF.

The V and J genes are TRBV7-9 and TRBJ2-7; perhaps TRBD1 as D (6 bases). V was trimmed by 3 bases and J by 6 bases, leaving 6 bases between them. The CDR3 has 11 residues. Germline V gene data show CDR1 as SEHNR and CDR2 as FQNEAQ (reference sequence). Here the CDR3 DNA reads TGTGCCAGCAGCTTCAGGGGCGAGCAGTACTTC. It codes for CASSFRGEQYF.

This clone has a single count. V usage is TRBV7-8 and J usage is TRBJ2-6; TRBD1 aligns across 7 bases. The V gene's germline CDR1 is SGHVS and CDR2 FQNEAQ. The CDR3 sequence is 14 residues long. Losses at the gene ends were 5 bases for V and 13 bases for J; bases not matched to a gene: 11. CDR3 loop: CASSPYRGQIVLTF. CDR3 sequence (DNA): TGTGCCAGCAGCCCTTACAGGGGACAGATTGTCCTGACTTTC.

A single count supports this clone. The chain recombines TRBV27 with TRBJ2-7; TRBD1 matches 9 bases. Trimming took 6 bases from V and 1 from J; bases not matched to a gene: 7. The germline V gene has CDR1 MNHEY and CDR2 SMNVEV (reference sequence). The CDR3 extends over 15 amino acids. The chain's CDR3 is CASRPQGAISYEQYF. The CDR3 DNA sequence: TGTGCCAGCAGACCACAGGGGGCGATATCCTACGAGCAGTACTTC.

The chain couples TRBV19 to TRBJ2-5, with 7 bases fitting TRBD1. The CDR3 covers 16 residues. Trimming took 3 bases from V and 4 from J; bases not matched to a gene: 11. Per germline, CDR1 LNHDA and CDR2 SQIVND (reference sequence). Here the CDR3 reads CASSIVGQPIRETQYF. In DNA, the CDR3 is TGTGCCAGTAGTATCGTGGGACAGCCCATCCGAGAGACCCAGTACTTC.

This chain links TRBV5-5 with TRBJ2-4; tentatively, D is TRBD1 or TRBD2 (5 bases each). The CDR3 runs to 13 residues. The V end was cut by 4 bases, the J end by 16 bases, with 21 bases between. Germline lookup yields CDR1 SGHKS and CDR2 YYEKEE (reference sequence). CDR3 sequence: CASSLGSPGPQYF. CDR3 DNA: TGTGCCAGCAGCCTGGGTTCACCGGGGCCCCAATACTTC.

The V gene is TRBV4-1, the J gene TRBJ1-5; no definite D call. This CDR3 contains 14 residues. Germline CDR1 MGHRA, CDR2 YSYEKL. Trimming removed 1 base at V and 2 bases at J, with 6 bases between. DNA of the CDR3: TGCGCCAGCAGCCAAGCGTGGGGCAATCAGCCCCAGCATTTT. Translated, it gives CASSQAWGNQPQHF.

J is TRBJ2-7 and V is TRBV7-3; possibly TRBD1 for D (5 bases). CDR1 and CDR2 from the germline V gene are SGHTA and FQGTGA. Trimming left V 5 bases short and J 6 bases short, with 14 bases between. CDR3 length equals 13 residues. CDR3 region: CASSQNQGSEQYF. The CDR3 region has the DNA TGTGCCAGCAGCCAAAATCAGGGTAGCGAGCAGTACTTC.

The chain has TRBV6-5 and TRBJ2-7, with TRBD2 identical over 11 bases. CDR3 length: 16 residues. V shed 4 bases, J shed 1 base, and the junction held 6 bases outside the gene matches. Germline-derived CDR1 and CDR2 are MNHEY and SVGAGI. The CDR3 nucleotides are TGTGCCAGCAGTTCCCCCGGACTAGCGGGTTCCTACGAGCAGTACTTC. Its translation: CASSSPGLAGSYEQYF.

This chain uses TRBV4-1 with TRBJ1-5; a weak D match, TRBD1 (5 bases). This CDR3 has 16 residues. Germline-derived CDR1 and CDR2 are MGHRA and YSYEKL. Trimming left V 0 bases short and J 4 bases short, with 13 bases between. Here the CDR3 DNA reads TGCGCCAGCAGCCAAGATACCAGGGTGGGTAATCAGCCCCAGCATTTT. Translation gives CASSQDTRVGNQPQHF.

In its sample, this clone was seen once. The chain joins TRBV7-2 to TRBJ2-1; 10 bases match TRBD2. The V and J ends lost 2 bases and 8 bases, in that order; junction bases with no gene match: 6. The CDR3 is made up of 15 amino acids. The germline V gene encodes CDR1 SGHTA and CDR2 FQGNSA. The CDR3 DNA reads as TGTGCCAGCAGCTTACGGGGACTAGCGAGCGATGAGCAGTTCTTC. Its translation is CASSLRGLASDEQFF.

The rearrangement joins TRBV4-2 to TRBJ2-3; 14 bases match TRBD2. From germline, CDR1 is LGHNA and CDR2 YNFKEQ. The V gene end was trimmed by 0 bases and the J gene end by 5 bases; junction bases not matched to a gene: 10. This CDR3 has 19 residues. The CDR3 spells CASSQDLPGLAGAVDTQYF. The CDR3 DNA sequence: TGTGCCAGCAGCCAAGATCTTCCGGGACTAGCGGGAGCTGTAGATACGCAGTATTTT.

The genes are TRBV7-8 and TRBJ1-5; possibly TRBD1 for D (6 bases). Germline V CDR1 and CDR2: SGHVS, FQNEAQ. This CDR3 has 19 residues. V dropped 5 bases and J dropped 2 bases, with 25 bases sitting between them. CDR3 sequence: CASSTGSLVIGNRNQPQHF. The CDR3 DNA is TGTGCCAGCAGCACAGGGTCGTTGGTGATAGGGAATCGCAATCAGCCCCAGCATTTT.

This clone occurred a few times. The J gene is TRBJ2-7, the V gene TRBV19; TRBD1 agrees at 7 bases. The ends lost 4 bases at V and 2 bases at J; junction bases unmatched: 8. CDR1 and CDR2 (germline): LNHDA, SQIVND (reference sequence). This CDR3 has 15 residues. CDR3 DNA sequence: TGTGCCAGTAGTAACCGACAGGGCGAAACCTACGAGCAGTACTTC. This gives the protein CASSNRQGETYEQYF.

The genes are TRBV28 and TRBJ2-3, with 13 bases matching TRBD2. This CDR3 has 17 amino acids. Germline assignment: CDR1 MDHEN and CDR2 SYDVKM. V shed 6 bases, J shed 2 bases, and the junction held 8 bases outside the gene matches. The CDR3 sequence is CASSSGLAGAPTDTQYF. The CDR3 DNA reads as TGTGCCAGCAGCTCCGGACTAGCGGGGGCACCCACAGATACGCAGTATTTT.

This clone appeared once. CDR3 DNA: TGTGCCAGCAGCCCGGGGAACGTCAGAACCTACGAGCAGTACTTC. This translates into CASSPGNVRTYEQYF. V and J are TRBV7-3 and TRBJ2-7; maybe TRBD2 (5 bases). Germline CDR1 is SGHTA and CDR2 is FQGTGA. The V gene lost 5 bases and the J gene lost 2 bases, with 16 bases spanning the gap. The CDR3 is made up of 15 amino acids.

This chain joins TRBV7-2 and TRBJ2-7; D gene unclear. V lost 4 bases and J lost 3, with 7 bases in between. In germline, CDR1 is SGHTA, CDR2 FQGNSA. The CDR3 totals 12 residues. The CDR3 DNA reads as TGTGCCAGCAGCTCAAATCTCTACGAGCAGTACTTC. It codes for CASSSNLYEQYF. Variable domain in full (rest from reference TRBV7-2 and TRBJ2-7): GAGVSQSPSNKVTEKGKDVELRCDPISGHTALYWYRQSLGQGLEFLIYFQGNSAPDKSGLPSDRFSAERTGGSVSTLTIQRTQQEDSAVYLCASSSNLYEQYFGPGTRLTVT.

The chain joins TRBV6-5 to TRBJ1-5; possible D gene TRBD1, 5 bases. V gave up 8 bases and J gave up 0 bases, with 11 bases separating them. The CDR3 extends over 14 amino acids. Germline V CDR1 and CDR2: MNHEY, SVGAGI. The CDR3 DNA reads as TGTGCCAGCGCCAAGGGGTATAGCAATCAGCCCCAGCATTTT. This sequence encodes CASAKGYSNQPQHF.

Remarks on this clone: At the DNA level, this CDR3 is encoded by other sequences in the same sample as well. The chain has TRBV2 and TRBJ2-3; no reliable D call. Looked up from germline, CDR1 is SNHLY and CDR2 is FYNNEI. CDR3 length equals 12 residues. Deletions cut 1 base from V and 3 bases from J, with 2 bases between. The CDR3 spells CASSEGTDTQYF. The CDR3 coding sequence is TGTGCCAGCAGTGAAGGGACAGATACGCAGTATTTT.

The V and J genes are TRBV7-9 and TRBJ2-5; no firm D call. CDR1 SEHNR and CDR2 FQNEAQ come from the germline V gene (reference sequence). V dropped 0 bases and J dropped 0 bases, with 11 bases sitting between them. CDR3 length equals 16 residues. The CDR3 DNA follows: TGTGCCAGCAGCTTAGCCTGGCCAGTCTACCAAGAGACCCAGTACTTC. Its translation: CASSLAWPVYQETQYF. Together with reference TRBV7-9 and TRBJ2-5, the CDR3 gives the full variable domain: DTGVSQNPRHKITKRGQNVTFRCDPISEHNRLYWYRQTLGQGPEFLTYFQNEAQLEKSRLLSDRFSAERPKGSFSTLEIQRTEQGDSAMYLCASSLAWPVYQETQYFGPGTRLLVL.

Details on this clone: Other DNA variants within this sample encode the same CDR3. The V and J genes are TRBV12-5 and TRBJ1-1; no reliable D call. The V gene lost 0 bases and the J gene lost 1 base, with 6 bases spanning the gap. The CDR3 runs to 14 residues. Germline V gene sequence: CDR1 LGHNT, CDR2 FRNRAP. Written as DNA, the CDR3 is TGTGCTAGTGGTTTGGTACGGAGGAACACTGAAGCTTTCTTT. This encodes CASGLVRRNTEAFF.

V usage is TRBV7-3 and J usage is TRBJ2-2, with 15 bases that match TRBD2. The CDR3 is 20 amino acids. Germline CDR1 reads SGHTA; CDR2 reads FQGTGA. V dropped 3 bases and J dropped 4; count of bases not matched to a gene: 12. The CDR3 loop reads CASSFPGLAGGPASTGELFF. The DNA of the CDR3 is TGTGCCAGCAGCTTCCCGGGACTAGCGGGGGGACCAGCGAGCACCGGGGAGCTGTTTTTT.

This clone was recorded a few times. This sequence joins TRBV7-9 and TRBJ1-4, with D hard to call. Germline V gene data show CDR1 as SEHNR and CDR2 as FQNEAQ (reference sequence). V lost 5 bases, J lost 4 bases, and 8 bases lay in between. The CDR3 covers 13 residues. The CDR3, as DNA: TGTGCCAGCAGCCCGAACAGTAATGAAAAACTGTTTTTT. This gives the protein CASSPNSNEKLFF.

V usage is TRBV5-1 and J usage is TRBJ2-5; maybe TRBD2 (6 bases). This CDR3 is built from 16 residues. CDR1 is SGHRS and CDR2 is YFSETQ in the germline V gene. Trimming cost V 4 bases and J 4 bases, with 20 bases left between them. This chain's CDR3 is CASSGVGLAGGETQYF. The CDR3 region has the DNA TGCGCCAGCAGCGGAGTGGGACTGGCAGGAGGAGAGACCCAGTACTTC.

This clone showed up just once. This chain's CDR3 is CASRLDRDTGELFF. CDR3 sequence (DNA): TGTGCCAGTAGATTGGACAGGGACACCGGGGAGCTGTTTTTT. This chain connects TRBV19 to TRBJ2-2, with 8 bases fitting TRBD1. V was pared by 6 bases and J by 3 bases, with 3 bases of the junction left unmatched. Germline V lookup: CDR1 LNHDA, CDR2 SQIVND (reference sequence). The CDR3 runs to 14 residues.